This T cell receptor (beta chain) was profiled in a study of T-cell reconstitution after alpha-beta-depleted transplantation in children (dated by TCRdb to the mid-2010s). As for the study more broadly: Using TCR repertoire profiling, the study quantitatively followed how T-cell immune reconstitution unfolded in children after TCRalphabeta/CD19-depleted allogeneic hematopoietic cell transplantation.

General conclusions and limits of the study: The high TCRbeta diversity at day 60 in some patients was ascribed to recipient T cells and intrathymic progenitors that had survived conditioning. The apparently early alphabetaT-cell count recovery about two months after transplant was reportedly dependent on only several hundred rapidly expanded clones derived from non-depleted graft cells. Over the following months the frequencies of hyperexpanded clones went down, and after one year T-cell counts and TCRbeta diversity were mostly credited to newly produced T cells.

Regarding this clonotype: Its cognate antigen has yet to be identified. Qualities for individual bases were not recorded, and no much larger clone is one base off.

This specimen's treatment or condition label, per the study, means: allogeneic hematopoietic cell transplantation with graft depleted of TCRalphabeta T cells and CD19 B cells. The transplant recipients were children given TCRalphabeta/CD19-depleted allogeneic hematopoietic cell grafts. V and J are trimmed by 4 bases and 2 bases, and the gene matches miss 3 bases of the junction. Taken from the germline V gene (reference sequence), the CDR1 and CDR2 loops are MNHEY and SMNVEV. The CDR3 runs 14 amino acids, cysteine and phenylalanine included. Only the CDR3 region is kept as DNA, spanning 42 bases read in frame from base 1. The receptor library was made with PCR. The listed sequencing device is Illumina HiSeq 2500. TCR library preparation used molecular barcoding, with unique molecular identifiers applied to normalize quantification of the TCRbeta repertoire. TCRdb applied fastp at Q25 and MiXCR to the public reads, then kept only in-frame beta chains. Every CDR3 protein is listed once, alongside the most common genes and DNA of its rows. In all, the sample holds hundreds of thousands of distinct CDR3 sequences, and 10% to 15% of those were seen once. The biggest ten clones account for over 2% of the sample.

The clonotype originates from a male patient between 10 and 17 years old who had a stem cell transplant for acute myeloid leukemia, so the T cells may come from the graft donor. The specimen was PBMCs, mostly from graft donor cells, collected 360 days after TCRalphabeta/CD19-depleted stem cell transplant. The receptor chain draws on TRBV27 and TRBJ2-5; a stretch of 8 junction bases matches TRBD1. Here is the DNA: TGTGCCAGCAGTTCACAGGGGGAACAAGAGACCCAGTACTTC. Translated, it reads CASSSQGEQETQYF.